This T cell receptor (beta chain) emerged from a study of shared clonotypes between healthy human individuals. Study-level results: Across subsets, estimated richness was generally greater for naive than for memory populations.

Naive CD8 cells comprised CD45RO-negative, CCR7-positively selected cells, excluding terminally differentiated effector memory CD45RA+ cells. Donation came from healthy HIV-negative adults that had no recent acute infections or vaccinations. In its sample, this clone was seen once. The antigen is unknown. V was shortened by 2 bases and J by 6 bases, with 11 bases between the two germline ends. The CDR3 loop spans 13 amino acids. Looked up from germline, CDR1 is MNHEY and CDR2 is SVGAGI. TCRdb keeps only in-frame clones here, not all; method: immunoSEQ multiplex PCR. The data hold millions of clones, with roughly 95% observed a single time.

The source of this sequence is a man between 18 and 35 years old in good health. This chain uses TRBV6-5 with TRBJ2-7, with D possibly matching TRBD2 (6 bases). The source material was naive CD8+ T cells sorted from blood. CDR3 sequence (DNA): TGTGCCAGCAGTTACCGCGGGGCGTTCGAGCAGTACTTC. It translates to CASSYRGAFEQYF.